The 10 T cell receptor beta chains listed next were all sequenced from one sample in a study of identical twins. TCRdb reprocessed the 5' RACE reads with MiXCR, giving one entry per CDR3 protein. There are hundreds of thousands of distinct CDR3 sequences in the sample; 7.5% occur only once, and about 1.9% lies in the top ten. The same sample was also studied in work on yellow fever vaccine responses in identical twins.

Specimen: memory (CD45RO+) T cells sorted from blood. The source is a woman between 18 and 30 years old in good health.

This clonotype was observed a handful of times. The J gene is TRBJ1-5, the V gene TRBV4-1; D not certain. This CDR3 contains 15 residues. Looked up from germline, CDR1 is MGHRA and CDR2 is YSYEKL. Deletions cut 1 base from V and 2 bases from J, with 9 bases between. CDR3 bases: TGCGCCAGCAGCCAAGCTTCAGGTGGCAATCAGCCCCAGCATTTT. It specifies CASSQASGGNQPQHF.

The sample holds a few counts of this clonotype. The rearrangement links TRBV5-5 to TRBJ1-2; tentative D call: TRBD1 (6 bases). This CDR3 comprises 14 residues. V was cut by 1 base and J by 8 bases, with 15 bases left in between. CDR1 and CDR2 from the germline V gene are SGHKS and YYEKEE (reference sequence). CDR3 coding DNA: TGTGCCAGCAGCTTGTTGCAGGGGTATTCCGGCTACACCTTC. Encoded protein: CASSLLQGYSGYTF.

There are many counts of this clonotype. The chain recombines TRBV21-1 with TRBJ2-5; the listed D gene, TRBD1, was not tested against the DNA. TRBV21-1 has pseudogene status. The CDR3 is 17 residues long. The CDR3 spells CASSKAPGQGYQETQYF. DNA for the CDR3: TGTGCCAGCAGCAAAGCTCCGGGACAGGGGTACCAAGAGACCCAGTACTTC.

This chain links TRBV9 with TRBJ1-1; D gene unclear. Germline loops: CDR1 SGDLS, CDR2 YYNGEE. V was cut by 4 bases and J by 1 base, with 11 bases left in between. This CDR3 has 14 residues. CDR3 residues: CASSFGWGNTEAFF. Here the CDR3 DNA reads TGTGCCAGCAGCTTCGGATGGGGGAACACTGAAGCTTTCTTT.

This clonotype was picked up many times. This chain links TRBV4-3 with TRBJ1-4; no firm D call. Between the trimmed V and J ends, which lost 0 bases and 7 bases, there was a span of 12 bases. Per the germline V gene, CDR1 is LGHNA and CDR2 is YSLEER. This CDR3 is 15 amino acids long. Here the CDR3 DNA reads TGCGCCAGCAGCCAAGAAGGACGAACTGGTGAAAAACTGTTTTTT. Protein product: CASSQEGRTGEKLFF.

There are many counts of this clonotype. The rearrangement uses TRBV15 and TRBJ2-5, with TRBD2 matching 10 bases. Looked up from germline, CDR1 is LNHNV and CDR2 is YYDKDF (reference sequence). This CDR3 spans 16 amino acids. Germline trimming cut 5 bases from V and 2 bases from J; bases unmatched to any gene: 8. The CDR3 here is CATSEPRTSGQETQYF. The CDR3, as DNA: TGTGCCACCAGCGAACCTAGGACTAGCGGACAAGAGACCCAGTACTTC.

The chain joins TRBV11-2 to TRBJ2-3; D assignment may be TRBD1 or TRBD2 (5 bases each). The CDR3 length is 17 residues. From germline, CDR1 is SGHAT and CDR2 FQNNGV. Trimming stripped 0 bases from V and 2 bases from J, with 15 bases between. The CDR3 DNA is TGTGCCAGCAGCTTAGATCTGAGGGGCGCGGTCACAGATACGCAGTATTTT. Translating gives CASSLDLRGAVTDTQYF.

Here the CDR3 reads CASNGGNSPLHF. The CDR3 DNA is TGTGCCAGCAATGGGGGTAATTCACCCCTCCACTTT. The chain recombines TRBV6-6 with TRBJ1-6, with a tentative D call TRBD1 (5 bases). The germline V and J ends were trimmed by 7 bases and 6 bases, with 7 bases remaining between them. Germline-derived CDR1 and CDR2 are MNHNY and SVGAGI (reference sequence). The CDR3 contains 12 residues.

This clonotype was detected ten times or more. The chain's CDR3 is CSARVHRLSPNEQFF. CDR3 coding DNA: TGCAGTGCTAGAGTCCACCGCCTTAGCCCCAATGAGCAGTTCTTC. The chain combines TRBV20-1 with TRBJ2-1; D not resolved. CDR3 length: 15 amino acids. Trimming took 1 base from V and 6 from J, leaving 16 bases between them. Germline V CDR1 and CDR2: DFQATT, SNEGSKA (reference sequence).

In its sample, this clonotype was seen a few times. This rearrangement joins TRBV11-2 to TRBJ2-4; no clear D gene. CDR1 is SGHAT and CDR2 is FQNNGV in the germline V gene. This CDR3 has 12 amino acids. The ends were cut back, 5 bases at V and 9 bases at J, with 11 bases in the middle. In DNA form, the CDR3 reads TGTGCCAGCAGCCAGCTTGCAATCATTCAGTACTTC. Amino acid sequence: CASSQLAIIQYF.